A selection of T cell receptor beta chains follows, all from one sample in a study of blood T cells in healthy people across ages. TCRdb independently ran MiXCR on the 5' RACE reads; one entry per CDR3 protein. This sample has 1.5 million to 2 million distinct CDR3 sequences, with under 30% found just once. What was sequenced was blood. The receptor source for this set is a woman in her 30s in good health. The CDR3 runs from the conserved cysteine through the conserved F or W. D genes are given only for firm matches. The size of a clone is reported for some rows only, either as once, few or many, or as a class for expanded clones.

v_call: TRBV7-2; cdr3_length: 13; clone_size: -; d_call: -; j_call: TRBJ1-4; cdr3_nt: TGTGCCAGCAGCTTAGGGTTTAGCAAAAAACTGTTTTTT; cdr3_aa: CASSLGFSKKLFF
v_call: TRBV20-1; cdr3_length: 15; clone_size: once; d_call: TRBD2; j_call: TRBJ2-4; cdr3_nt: TGCAGTGCTAGAGGACCGGGACTAGGGAAAAACATTCAGTACTTC; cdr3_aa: CSARGPGLGKNIQYF
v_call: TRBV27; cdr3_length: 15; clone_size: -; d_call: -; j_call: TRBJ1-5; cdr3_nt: TGTGCCAGCAAGGCCCTGGGGCAACAAATTCAGCCCCAGCATTTT; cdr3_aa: CASKALGQQIQPQHF
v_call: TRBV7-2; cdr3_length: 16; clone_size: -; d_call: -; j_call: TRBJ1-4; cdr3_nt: TGTGCCAGCAGCTTAGGGTACTCAACAACTAATGAAAAACTGTTTTTT; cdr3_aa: CASSLGYSTTNEKLFF
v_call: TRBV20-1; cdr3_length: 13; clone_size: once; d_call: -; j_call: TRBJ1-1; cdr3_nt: TGCAGTGCTAGAGATCCCCAGAACACTGAAGCTTTCTTT; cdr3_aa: CSARDPQNTEAFF
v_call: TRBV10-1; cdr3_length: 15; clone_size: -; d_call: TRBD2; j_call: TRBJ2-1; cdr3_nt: TGCGCCAGCAGTGAGGCTAGCGGGAGCTACAATGAGCAGTTCTTC; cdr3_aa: CASSEASGSYNEQFF
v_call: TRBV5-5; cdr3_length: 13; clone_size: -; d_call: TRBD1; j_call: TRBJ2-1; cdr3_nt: TGTACCAGTAGCTTGCCGGACAGGGATGCGCAGTTCTTC; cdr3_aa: CTSSLPDRDAQFF
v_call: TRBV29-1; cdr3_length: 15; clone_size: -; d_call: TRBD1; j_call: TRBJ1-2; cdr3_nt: TGCAGCGTTGAAGCCCGGACAGGGGCATTCTATGGCTACACCTTC; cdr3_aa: CSVEARTGAFYGYTF
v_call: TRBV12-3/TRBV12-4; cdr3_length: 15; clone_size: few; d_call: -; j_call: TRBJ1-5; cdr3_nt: TGTGCCAGCAGTTTCGGCAGTAGCGGGGTTCAGCCCCAGCATTTT; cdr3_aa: CASSFGSSGVQPQHF
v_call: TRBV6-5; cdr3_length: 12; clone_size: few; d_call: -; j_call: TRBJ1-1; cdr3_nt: TGTGCCAGCAGCCGTGACAGCCGTGAAGCTTTCTTT; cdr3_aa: CASSRDSREAFF
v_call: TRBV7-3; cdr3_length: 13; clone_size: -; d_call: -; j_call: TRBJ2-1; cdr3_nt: TGTGCCAGCAGCTTAAGACTATTTGATGAGCAGTTCTTC; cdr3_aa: CASSLRLFDEQFF
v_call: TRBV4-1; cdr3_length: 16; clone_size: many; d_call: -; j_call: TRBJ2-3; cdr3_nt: TGCGCCAGCAGCCAAGTCCGGGACTCCCCGATAGATACGCAGTATTTT; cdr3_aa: CASSQVRDSPIDTQYF
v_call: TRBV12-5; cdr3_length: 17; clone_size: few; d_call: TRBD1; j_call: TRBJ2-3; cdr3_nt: TGTGCTAGTGGTTTGCTACTACCGGGACAGGGGGAAGATACGCAGTATTTT; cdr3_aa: CASGLLLPGQGEDTQYF
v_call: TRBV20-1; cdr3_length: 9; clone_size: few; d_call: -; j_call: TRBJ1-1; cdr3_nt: TGCAGTGCTAGAGATAGAGCTTTCTTT; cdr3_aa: CSARDRAFF
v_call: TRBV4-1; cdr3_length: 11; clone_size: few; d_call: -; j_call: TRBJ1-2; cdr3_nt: TGCGCCAGCAGCCAGGGGGGTAACTACACCTTC; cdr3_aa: CASSQGGNYTF
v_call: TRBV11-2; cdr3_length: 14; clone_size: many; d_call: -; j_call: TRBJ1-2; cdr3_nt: TGTGCCAGCAGCTTAGATCGAGGCAACGTAGGCTACACCTTC; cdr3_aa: CASSLDRGNVGYTF
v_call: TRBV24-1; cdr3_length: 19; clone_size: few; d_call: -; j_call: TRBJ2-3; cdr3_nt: TGTGCCACCAGTGATCTCCGACTTGAAGGGGGAGTTTGGACAGATACGCAGTATTTT; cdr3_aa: CATSDLRLEGGVWTDTQYF
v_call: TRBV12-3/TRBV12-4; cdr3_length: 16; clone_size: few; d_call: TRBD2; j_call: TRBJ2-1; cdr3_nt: TGTGCCAGCAGCTCCCTACCGGGGGGAGGGGACCATGAGCAGTTCTTC; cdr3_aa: CASSSLPGGGDHEQFF
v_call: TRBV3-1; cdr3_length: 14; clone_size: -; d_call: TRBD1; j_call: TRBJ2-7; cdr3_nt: TGTGCCAGCACGTACGGGACAGGCTCCTACGAGCAGTACTTC; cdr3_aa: CASTYGTGSYEQYF
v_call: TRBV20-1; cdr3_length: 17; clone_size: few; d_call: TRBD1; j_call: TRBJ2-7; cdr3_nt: TGCAGTGCTAGAGACCTTCTACCGGGACAGAGATCCTACGGGCAGTACTTC; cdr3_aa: CSARDLLPGQRSYGQYF
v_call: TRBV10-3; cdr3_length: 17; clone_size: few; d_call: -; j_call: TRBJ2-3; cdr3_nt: TGTGCCATCAGTGAGGGGGAGTCTGATACTAGCACAGATGCGCAGTATTTT; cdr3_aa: CAISEGESDTSTDAQYF
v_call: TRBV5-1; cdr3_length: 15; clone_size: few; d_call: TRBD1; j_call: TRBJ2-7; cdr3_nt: TGCGCCAGCAGAAAACCCGGGACAGGGGTGGGTGAGCAGTACTTC; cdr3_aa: CASRKPGTGVGEQYF
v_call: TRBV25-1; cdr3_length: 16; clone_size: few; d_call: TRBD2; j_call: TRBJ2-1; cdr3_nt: TGTGCCAGCACGACTAGCGGGGGGGGTCCCTACAATGAGCAGTTCTTC; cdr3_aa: CASTTSGGGPYNEQFF
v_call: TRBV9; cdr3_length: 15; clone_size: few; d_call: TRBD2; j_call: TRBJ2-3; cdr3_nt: TGTGCCAGCAGCTCGGTCGGGGGGGCTGGAAATACGCAGTATTTT; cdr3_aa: CASSSVGGAGNTQYF
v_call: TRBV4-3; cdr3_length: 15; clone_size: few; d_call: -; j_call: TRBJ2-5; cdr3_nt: TGCGCCAGCAGCCAAACCTCGGCGCGAGGGGAGACCCAGTACTTC; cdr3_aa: CASSQTSARGETQYF